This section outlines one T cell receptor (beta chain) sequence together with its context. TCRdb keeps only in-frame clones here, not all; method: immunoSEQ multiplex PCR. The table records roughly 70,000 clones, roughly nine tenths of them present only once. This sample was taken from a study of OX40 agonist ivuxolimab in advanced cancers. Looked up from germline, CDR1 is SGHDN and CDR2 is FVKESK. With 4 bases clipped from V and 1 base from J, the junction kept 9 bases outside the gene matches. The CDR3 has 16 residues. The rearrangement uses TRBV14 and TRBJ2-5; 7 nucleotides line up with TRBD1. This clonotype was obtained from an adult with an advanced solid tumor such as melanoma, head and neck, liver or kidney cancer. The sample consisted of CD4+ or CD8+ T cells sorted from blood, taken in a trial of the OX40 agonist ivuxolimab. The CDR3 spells CASSLRDSPRQETQYF. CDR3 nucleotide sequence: TGTGCCAGCAGCCTCCGGGACAGCCCCCGCCAAGAGACCCAGTACTTC.